The next 25 T cell receptor beta chains were all read from a single sample in a study of monozygotic twins with inflammatory bowel disease. No DNA is given; TCRdb re-called the 5' RACE reads and lists each CDR3 protein once. The sample has 440,000 or so distinct CDR3 sequences. The sample taken for sequencing was blood. These receptors were taken from a human donor with ulcerative colitis or Crohn's disease, or a healthy co-twin of an affected twin (not recorded which).

This chain links TRBV30 with TRBJ2-7; TCRdb names TRBD1, which stays unverified in the absence of DNA. The CDR3 has 17 residues. Germline values: CDR1 GTSNPN, CDR2 SVGIG (reference sequence). The CDR3 reads CAWSVHRVWTEPYEQYF. Using reference TRBV30 and TRBJ2-7 for the parts outside the CDR3, the full variable domain is SQTIHQWPATLVQPVGSPLSLECTVEGTSNPNLYWYRQAAGRGLQLLFYSVGIGQISSEVPQNLSASRPQDRQFILSSKKLLLSDSGFYLCAWSVHRVWTEPYEQYFGPGTRLTVT.

CDR3 protein: CASSLNNRYYEQYF. The chain recombines TRBV7-2 with TRBJ2-7; the TCRdb call, TRBD1, lacks DNA for checking. This CDR3 spans 14 amino acids. Germline values: CDR1 SGHTA, CDR2 FQGNSA.

The rearrangement joins TRBV19 to TRBJ1-6; lacking DNA, the TRBD1 call made by TCRdb goes unchecked. This CDR3 spans 15 amino acids. Germline V lookup: CDR1 LNHDA, CDR2 SQIVND (reference sequence). The CDR3 sequence: CASSIGSGIDSPLHF.

The V and J genes are TRBV7-2 and TRBJ2-1; TCRdb designates TRBD1, a call that cannot be tested without DNA. The CDR3 consists of 16 residues. Germline assignment: CDR1 SGHTA and CDR2 FQGNSA. CDR3 residues: CASSPRGPETGNEQFF.

The rearrangement joins TRBV19 to TRBJ2-3; lacking DNA, the TRBD2 call made by TCRdb goes unchecked. In germline, CDR1 is LNHDA, CDR2 SQIVND (reference sequence). The CDR3 covers 14 residues. CDR3 sequence reads: CASSISPVFDTQYF.

The chain links TRBV30 to TRBJ2-7; without DNA, the TCRdb call of TRBD2 cannot be checked. Germline CDR1 and CDR2: GTSNPN and SVGIG (reference sequence). The CDR3 contains 16 residues. The CDR3: CAWSRNSGVGIHEQYF.

This sequence joins TRBV5-1 and TRBJ2-1; the D call from TCRdb, TRBD2, cannot be confirmed without DNA. Germline values: CDR1 SGHRS, CDR2 YFSETQ. The CDR3 extends over 17 amino acids. CDR3 residues: CASSFPSEPSSYNEQFF.

This chain connects TRBV7-2 to TRBJ1-3. Germline CDR1 SGHTA, CDR2 FQGNSA. This CDR3 is built from 15 residues. Here the CDR3 reads CASTYLRGGGNTIYF.

The rearrangement uses TRBV20-1 and TRBJ2-2; TCRdb's assignment of TRBD2 cannot be checked, as there is no DNA. The CDR3 spans 15 residues. Looked up from germline, CDR1 is DFQATT and CDR2 is SNEGSKA (reference sequence). This chain's CDR3 is CSARDKGGYTGELFF.

V is TRBV5-5 and J is TRBJ1-5; the TRBD1 assignment by TCRdb is unverifiable without DNA. Germline CDR1 SGHKS, CDR2 YYEKEE (reference sequence). The CDR3 runs to 14 residues. The CDR3 sequence: CASSFAPGGEPQHF.

The chain couples TRBV20-1 to TRBJ1-4; TCRdb indicates TRBD1, and absent DNA this call remains unverified. The CDR3 has 15 amino acids. The germline gives CDR1 DFQATT, CDR2 SNEGSKA (reference sequence). This chain's CDR3 is CSANGGMTTNEKLFF.

The chain joins TRBV5-1 to TRBJ1-1; there is no DNA to check the TCRdb D call of TRBD1. The CDR3 sequence is 13 residues long. The V gene's germline CDR1 is SGHRS and CDR2 YFSETQ. Here the CDR3 reads CASGQGTNTEAFF.

This rearrangement joins TRBV5-1 to TRBJ2-5; with no DNA, the TCRdb D assignment of TRBD1 cannot be verified. Germline V CDR1 and CDR2: SGHRS, YFSETQ. This CDR3 is built from 15 residues. The CDR3 is CASRLTGLVTETQYF.

V and J are TRBV7-9 and TRBJ1-4; lacking DNA, the TRBD1 call made by TCRdb goes unchecked. Germline CDR1 and CDR2: SEHNR and FQNEAQ (reference sequence). The CDR3 has 15 amino acids. The CDR3 here is CASSFGDRQNEKLFF.

The V and J genes are TRBV11-1 and TRBJ2-2; TCRdb picks TRBD2, but there is no DNA to check that call. The CDR3 spans 18 residues. Per the germline V gene, CDR1 is SGHAT and CDR2 is FQDESV (reference sequence). The CDR3 protein is CASSFPAGLVPSPGELFF. Full variable domain (missing parts from reference TRBV11-1 and TRBJ2-2): EAEVAQSPRYKITEKSQAVAFWCDPISGHATLYWYRQILGQGPELLVQFQDESVVDDSQLPKDRFSAERLKGVDSTLKIQPAELGDSAMYLCASSFPAGLVPSPGELFFGEGSRLTVL.

The chain employs TRBV18 and TRBJ2-7; the TCRdb call, TRBD2, lacks DNA for checking. Germline-derived CDR1 and CDR2 are KGHSH and LQKENI. The length of the CDR3 is 16 residues. The CDR3: CASSPLGLAGPFEQYF.

The rearrangement uses TRBV11-2 and TRBJ2-7. The CDR3 has 14 residues. Germline CDR1 is SGHAT and CDR2 is FQNNGV. The CDR3 spells CASSSRRNWNEQYF.

This sequence joins TRBV12-3 or TRBV12-4 and TRBJ1-2. The CDR3 covers 13 residues. CDR3 amino acids: CASALRRPYGYTF.

This chain joins TRBV20-1 and TRBJ1-4; TCRdb's D call, TRBD1, is unchecked because there is no DNA. Looked up from germline, CDR1 is DFQATT and CDR2 is SNEGSKA (reference sequence). The length of the CDR3 is 13 residues. CDR3 loop: CSALNRINEKLFF.

Here the CDR3 reads CASSSGAHNQPQHF. V is TRBV6-2 or TRBV6-3 and J is TRBJ1-5. The CDR3 length is 14 residues. Germline CDR1 is MNHEY and CDR2 is SVGEGT.

This chain joins TRBV6-1 and TRBJ2-1; TCRdb's D gene call, TRBD2, goes unchecked for lack of DNA. The CDR3 totals 17 residues. Germline V gene sequence: CDR1 MNHNS, CDR2 SASEGT. The CDR3 sequence: CASSRLAGTPPSNEQFF.

The chain employs TRBV5-6 and TRBJ2-7. The CDR3 totals 15 residues. CDR1 and CDR2 from the germline V gene are SGHDT and YYEEEE. CDR3 region: CASSFLMARSYEQYF. The whole variable domain, remainder taken from reference TRBV5-6 and TRBJ2-7, is DAGVTQSPTHLIKTRGQQVTLRCSPKSGHDTVSWYQQALGQGPQFIFQYYEEEERQRGNFPDRFSGHQFPNYSSELNVNALLLGDSALYLCASSFLMARSYEQYFGPGTRLTVT.

V usage is TRBV11-2 and J usage is TRBJ2-1. The germline V gene encodes CDR1 SGHAT and CDR2 FQNNGV. The CDR3 length is 14 residues. This chain's CDR3 is CASYVDEIEDEQFF.

The chain links TRBV12-3 or TRBV12-4 to TRBJ1-5; the TCRdb D gene call, TRBD1, has no DNA to confirm it. CDR3 length equals 15 residues. The CDR3 protein is CASSDRDRGPQPQHF.

This chain joins TRBV5-4 and TRBJ1-1; TCRdb lists TRBD1, though no DNA is available to test this call. Germline CDR1 SGHNT, CDR2 YYREEE (reference sequence). This CDR3 has 16 amino acids. The CDR3 loop is CASSRDLDRAPNEAFF.